These T cell receptor beta chains were read from a single sample in a study of CD8 T cells in Susac syndrome. TCRdb passed the immunoSEQ multiplex PCR reads through MiXCR, listing each CDR3 protein once. This table has fewer than 100,000 distinct CDR3 sequences, about 91% appearing once. The sample taken for sequencing was CD8+ T cells from PBMCs. These receptors were obtained from a human donor with multiple sclerosis. The CDR3 runs from the conserved cysteine through the conserved F or W. D genes are given only for firm matches. Only part of the rows carry a size: once, few, many, or a class if the clone is expanded.

clone_size j_call d_call v_call cdr3_nt cdr3_aa
- TRBJ1-3 - TRBV29-1 TGCAGCGTTGTATCAGGGGCGGGAAACACCATATATTTT CSVVSGAGNTIYF
- TRBJ2-1 - TRBV18 TGTGCCAGCTCTCAAGGAGGTTTCCCCTACAATGAGCAGTTCTTC CASSQGGFPYNEQFF
- TRBJ2-1 TRBD2 TRBV27 TGTGCCAGCAGACCAGGTCTAGCGGGAGGGGGCAATGAGCAGTTCTTC CASRPGLAGGGNEQFF
- TRBJ1-3 - TRBV6-1 TGTGCCAGCAGTGAAGCAGGCACCTCTGGAAACACCATATATTTT CASSEAGTSGNTIYF
- TRBJ1-4 - TRBV4-1 TGCGCCAGCAGCCAAGGACAGTTAAATGAAAAACTGTTTTTT CASSQGQLNEKLFF
- TRBJ2-1 - TRBV20-1 TGCAGTGCTAGGGCCACTCGGGACAATGAGCAGTTCTTC CSARATRDNEQFF
- TRBJ2-5 - TRBV11-2 TGTGCCAGCAGCCCATTCCTTGGGACAACCCAAGAGACCCAGTACTTC CASSPFLGTTQETQYF
- TRBJ2-2 - TRBV18 TGTGCCAGCTCACCCCCCATCCGCACCGGGGAGCTGTTTTTT CASSPPIRTGELFF
- TRBJ2-1 - TRBV25-1 TGTGCCAGCAGTGTCACAGGGTTGACTACTGAGCAGTTCTTC CASSVTGLTTEQFF
- TRBJ2-7 - TRBV20-1 TGCAGTGCTAGGAGGGTCCCGGGCGGCTACGAGCAGTACTTC CSARRVPGGYEQYF
- TRBJ2-1 - TRBV28 TGTGCCAGCAGACCCGACGGGAATGAGCAGTTCTTC CASRPDGNEQFF
- TRBJ1-2 - TRBV29-1 TGCAGCGTTGAAGAATCCGGGGGGTACGGTGGCTACACCTTC CSVEESGGYGGYTF
few TRBJ1-5 TRBD1 TRBV6-5 TGTGCCAGCAGTCGGACAGGGTATAGCAATCAGCCCCAGCATTTT CASSRTGYSNQPQHF
- TRBJ1-1 - TRBV28 TGTGCCAGCATCTCTCTCCGGGCCTCTAACACTGAAGCTTTCTTT CASISLRASNTEAFF
- TRBJ2-1 - TRBV7-7 TGTGCCAGCAGCCCCAAGGGGCTCGAGCAGTTCTTC CASSPKGLEQFF
- TRBJ1-1 - TRBV9 TGTGCCAGCAGCGTTACGGGGAACACTGAAGCTTTCTTT CASSVTGNTEAFF
once TRBJ2-1 - TRBV9 TGTGCCAGCAGCGCGGGGGAGGGGGGACCGGCGGGTGAGCAGTTCTTC CASSAGEGGPAGEQFF